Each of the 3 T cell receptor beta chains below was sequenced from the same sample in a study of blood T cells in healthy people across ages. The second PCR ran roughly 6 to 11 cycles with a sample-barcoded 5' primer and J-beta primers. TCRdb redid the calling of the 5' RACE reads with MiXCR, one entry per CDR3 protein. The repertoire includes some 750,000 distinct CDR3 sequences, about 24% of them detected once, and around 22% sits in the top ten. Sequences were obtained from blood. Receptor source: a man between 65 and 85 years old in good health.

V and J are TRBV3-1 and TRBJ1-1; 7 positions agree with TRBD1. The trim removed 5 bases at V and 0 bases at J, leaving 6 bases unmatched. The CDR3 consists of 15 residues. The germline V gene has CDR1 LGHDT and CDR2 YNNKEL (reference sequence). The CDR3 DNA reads TGTGCCAGCAGCAAGGCCGGGACAGTGAACACTGAAGCTTTCTTT. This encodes CASSKAGTVNTEAFF.

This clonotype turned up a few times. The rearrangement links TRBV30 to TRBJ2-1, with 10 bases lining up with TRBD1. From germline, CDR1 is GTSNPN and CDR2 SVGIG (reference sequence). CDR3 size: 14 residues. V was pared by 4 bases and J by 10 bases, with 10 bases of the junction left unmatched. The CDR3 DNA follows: TGTGCCTGGACCCGGGACAGGGGTTCTTCCGAGCAGTTCTTC. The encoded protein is CAWTRDRGSSEQFF.

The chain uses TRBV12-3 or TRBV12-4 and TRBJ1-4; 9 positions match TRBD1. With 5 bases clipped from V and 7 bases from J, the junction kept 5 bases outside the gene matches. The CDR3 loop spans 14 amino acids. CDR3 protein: CASSTGGGIEKLFF. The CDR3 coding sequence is TGTGCCAGCAGTACAGGGGGCGGGATTGAAAAACTGTTTTTT.